This T cell receptor beta chain comes out of a study of T cells in Graves' hyperthyroidism and ophthalmopathy. RNA transcripts yielded amplified TCR beta CDR3 regions. Researchers ran a first-round RT-PCR on the TCR CDR3 using the HTBI primer set. MiXCR was run by TCRdb on the multiplex PCR reads, yielding one entry per CDR3 protein. The data show 600,000 or so distinct CDR3 sequences, more than 13% seen once. This clonotype was counted ten times or more. This sample holds PBMCs from approximately 10 ml fresh peripheral blood. The germline V gene encodes CDR1 SGHDT and CDR2 YYEEEE. The CDR3 runs 15 residues. Trimming took 3 bases from V and 7 from J; bases not matched to a gene: 4.

Sample: blood. The chain combines TRBV5-6 with TRBJ2-3, with 14 bases that match TRBD2. This receptor was obtained from a woman younger than 35 with Graves' ophthalmopathy. In DNA form, the CDR3 reads TGTGCCAGCAGCTACGGGACTAGCGGGAGATATACGCAGTATTTT. It specifies CASSYGTSGRYTQYF.